Following are 9 T cell receptor beta chains from one sample sequenced in a study of T cell responses to AZD1222 COVID-19 vaccine (dated by TCRdb to the early 2020s). The library was built by means of the immunoSEQ multiplex PCR assay. The source is immuneACCESS, and TCRdb retained only in-frame sequences with V and J called. Part of the clones is not carried over; for the studies checked, unresolved V genes explain less than half of this, and the remainder is unexplained. This sample has 95,000 to 150,000 clones in its table, and around 82% of those were observed once. The ten most abundant clones make up 5% to 7% of the sample. Reading the label with the study, this specimen's time point is: baseline before first vaccination. The material sequenced was peripheral blood, taken on day 0 of AZD1222 vaccination. Every receptor here comes from an adult in good health.

The V and J genes are TRBV25-1 and TRBJ1-1, with D maybe TRBD1 (6 bases). This CDR3 spans 13 amino acids. From germline, CDR1 is MGHDK and CDR2 SYGVNS. V was cut by 7 bases and J by 1 base, with 10 bases left in between. For the CDR3, the DNA is TGTGCCAGCACCTCGACAGGGAACACTGAAGCTTTCTTT. Translating it yields CASTSTGNTEAFF.

This clone was counted once. The V gene is TRBV12-3 or TRBV12-4, the J gene TRBJ1-5; no clear D. The CDR3 runs to 13 residues. The V end was cut by 6 bases, the J end by 0 bases, with 6 bases between. CDR3 protein: CASSTNSNQPQHF. CDR3 bases: TGTGCCAGCAGCACTAATAGCAATCAGCCCCAGCATTTT.

V gene TRBV6-5 combines with J gene TRBJ2-1, with 7 nucleotides matching TRBD1. The V gene's germline CDR1 is MNHEY and CDR2 SVGAGI. The CDR3 is 14 amino acids. The trim removed 2 bases at V and 10 bases at J, leaving 8 bases unmatched. CDR3 residues: CASSYPGQSGEQFF. The CDR3 DNA reads TGTGCCAGCAGTTACCCGGGACAGTCTGGGGAGCAGTTCTTC.

This chain connects TRBV5-1 to TRBJ2-1; the match to TRBD2 covers 7 bases. The CDR3 loop spans 16 amino acids. Per germline, CDR1 SGHRS and CDR2 YFSETQ. V lost 1 base, J lost 2 bases, and 6 bases stayed unmatched. CDR3 DNA sequence: TGCGCCAGCAGCTTGCTCTCGGGGGGTCCCTACAATGAGCAGTTCTTC. Translation: CASSLLSGGPYNEQFF. Combining the CDR3 with reference TRBV5-1 and TRBJ2-1 gives the whole variable domain KAGVTQTPRYLIKTRGQQVTLSCSPISGHRSVSWYQQTPGQGLQFLFEYFSETQRNKGNFPGRFSGRQFSNSRSEMNVSTLELGDSALYLCASSLLSGGPYNEQFFGPGTRLTVL.

The J gene is TRBJ1-1, the V gene TRBV28; possibly TRBD1 for D (5 bases). V lost 5 bases and J 2 bases, leaving 15 bases between the germline ends. The CDR3 runs to 15 residues. The germline V gene encodes CDR1 MDHEN and CDR2 SYDVKM. The CDR3 sequence: CASSPGVNRNTEAFF. The DNA for the CDR3 is TGTGCCAGCAGTCCGGGGGTTAACAGAAACACTGAAGCTTTCTTT.

The rearrangement uses TRBV7-3 and TRBJ1-1; D possibly corresponds to TRBD1 (6 bases). Germline V gene lookup returns CDR1 SGHTA and CDR2 FQGTGA. The CDR3 spans 15 residues. Between the trimmed V and J ends, which lost 4 bases and 0 bases, there was a span of 12 bases. The CDR3: CASSSLGHLNTEAFF. DNA for the CDR3: TGTGCCAGCAGCTCATTGGGACATCTGAACACTGAAGCTTTCTTT.

The CDR3, as DNA: TGTGCCAGCAGTTACAAGGGGAACACTGAAGCTTTCTTT. Protein product: CASSYKGNTEAFF. The chain employs TRBV6-5 and TRBJ1-1; D uncertain. This CDR3 contains 13 residues. The germline CDR1 and CDR2 sequences are MNHEY and SVGAGI. Deletions cut 2 bases from V and 1 base from J, with 5 bases between.

V usage is TRBV7-9 and J usage is TRBJ1-5; D gene uncertain. CDR1 is SEHNR and CDR2 is FQNEAQ in the germline V gene (reference sequence). The CDR3 covers 15 residues. V lost 1 base and J lost 1, with 8 bases in between. CDR3 coding DNA: TGTGCCAGCAGCTTAGGGGTTAGAAGCAATCAGCCCCAGCATTTT. As protein: CASSLGVRSNQPQHF.

The chain has TRBV3-1 (or the pseudogene TRBV3-2) and TRBJ2-7, with D hard to call. Trimming shortened V by 3 bases and J by 3 bases, and 6 bases separated the two germline ends. CDR3 length equals 12 residues. Germline CDR1 reads LGHDT; CDR2 reads YNNKEL (reference sequence). The CDR3: CASSHRYYEQYF. CDR3 in DNA: TGTGCCAGCAGCCACCGATACTACGAGCAGTACTTC.